Listed below are T cell receptor beta chains from one sample, sequenced in a study of blood T cells in healthy people across ages. Via MiXCR, TCRdb re-called the 5' RACE reads, giving one row per CDR3 protein. The repertoire holds 950,000 to 1,200,000 distinct CDR3 sequences, roughly two fifths seen once, with 10% to 15% in the top ten. The sequencing sample was made of blood. The receptor set was obtained from a man younger than 35 in good health. The CDR3 runs from the conserved cysteine through the conserved F or W. The D gene is left open where the match is weak. Only some rows state a clone size, as once, few, many or a class for expanded clones.

cdr3_nt | cdr3_aa | j_call | d_call | clone_size | v_call
TGTGCCAGCAGCGTAGAGCCCTCCATTAACTATGGCTACACCTTC | CASSVEPSINYGYTF | TRBJ1-2 | NA | once | TRBV9
TGCAGTGCTAGGACACTAGCGGGCAGTGAGCAGTTCTTC | CSARTLAGSEQFF | TRBJ2-1 | TRBD2 | many | TRBV20-1
TGCAGTGCCTTCGGGTCCCTCTACAATGAGCAGTACTTC | CSAFGSLYNEQYF | TRBJ2-7 | NA | NA | TRBV20-1
TGTGCCAGCAGCCCTTTTAAGGACGGAGGGGGCTATGGCTACACCTTC | CASSPFKDGGGYGYTF | TRBJ1-2 | NA | once | TRBV6-6
TGCAGTGCTAGACCAACAGGGGCCGACTCCTACGAGCAGTACTTC | CSARPTGADSYEQYF | TRBJ2-7 | TRBD1 | NA | TRBV20-1
TGCGCCAGCAGCGCGGACCCGAGCTCTGGAAACACCATATATTTT | CASSADPSSGNTIYF | TRBJ1-3 | NA | NA | TRBV4-1
TGCAGTGCTAGGACAGGGACGAACACTGAAGCTTTCTTT | CSARTGTNTEAFF | TRBJ1-1 | TRBD1 | NA | TRBV20-1
TGCAGTGCTGGAAGGGGATTGGAGGAAGCTTTCTTT | CSAGRGLEEAFF | TRBJ1-1 | NA | NA | TRBV20-1
TGTGCCAACAGTCGCCAAGGGGGGCGGACTAATGAAAAACTGTTTTTT | CANSRQGGRTNEKLFF | TRBJ1-4 | NA | few | TRBV7-9
TGTGCCAGCGCTTCGTGGGGGGACAAGAGGGAAGCTTTCTTT | CASASWGDKREAFF | TRBJ1-1 | NA | NA | TRBV19
TGCGCCAGCAGCGCTACAGGGGAAGAGACCCAGTACTTC | CASSATGEETQYF | TRBJ2-5 | TRBD1 | few | TRBV5-1
TGCAGTGCTAGTACAGGGGGCCGAGAGACCCAGTACTTC | CSASTGGRETQYF | TRBJ2-5 | TRBD1 | NA | TRBV20-1
TGCAGTGCTAGACCGACCGGGACAGTAAACGAGCAGTACTTC | CSARPTGTVNEQYF | TRBJ2-7 | TRBD1 | NA | TRBV20-1
TGTGCCAGCAGTGAATTACCACAGGGGATCTACACCTTC | CASSELPQGIYTF | TRBJ1-2 | TRBD1 | once | TRBV25-1
TGTGCCAGCAGCCTAATTGGACAGGAGTTAGACTATGGCTACACCTTC | CASSLIGQELDYGYTF | TRBJ1-2 | TRBD1 | few | TRBV7-9
TGCGCCAGCAGCTTGGGATCGGGACGGGGTGGTGAGCAGTTCTTC | CASSLGSGRGGEQFF | TRBJ2-1 | NA | few | TRBV5-1
TGTGCCAGCAGTGAGGGGGAGAGAAATGAAAAACTGTTTTTT | CASSEGERNEKLFF | TRBJ1-4 | NA | NA | TRBV2
TGTGCCAGCAGCGTAGGAGAAGGACTAGCTGTACGGGATACGCAGTATTTT | CASSVGEGLAVRDTQYF | TRBJ2-3 | TRBD2 | NA | TRBV9
TGTGCCAGCAGATTGGGTGGGCCTACCACAGATACGCAGTATTTT | CASRLGGPTTDTQYF | TRBJ2-3 | NA | once | TRBV27
TGTGCCAGCAGCATCGGGGGGACTAGCAACAATGAGCAGTTCTTC | CASSIGGTSNNEQFF | TRBJ2-1 | TRBD2 | NA | TRBV7-2
TGTGCCAGCAGCTTAGCGCGTCTAGCGACCTACAATGAGCAGTTCTTC | CASSLARLATYNEQFF | TRBJ2-1 | NA | many | TRBV7-2
TGCAGCGTTGGTGTTAGCGGGGGGGCTCGAGAGCAGTTCTTC | CSVGVSGGAREQFF | TRBJ2-1 | TRBD2 | once | TRBV29-1
TGTGCCAGCAGTCCCTCGGTTAGGGTCACTGAAGCTTTCTTT | CASSPSVRVTEAFF | TRBJ1-1 | NA | NA | TRBV12-3/TRBV12-4
TGTGCCAGCAGCTCCCAGACAGGGACCTACAATGAGCAGTTCTTC | CASSSQTGTYNEQFF | TRBJ2-1 | TRBD1 | few | TRBV7-2
TGTGCCAGCAGCGCTCAGCAACATACACCCCTCCACTTT | CASSAQQHTPLHF | TRBJ1-6 | NA | NA | TRBV6-5
TGTGCCATCAACCAAGGGGCGAAGGAAAAACTGTTTTTT | CAINQGAKEKLFF | TRBJ1-4 | NA | NA | TRBV10-3
TGTGCCAGCTCACGCGCAGGACACGAGAGCACAGATACGCAGTATTTT | CASSRAGHESTDTQYF | TRBJ2-3 | NA | NA | TRBV18
TGCAGTGCTTCCTACCCGGGCCCGGTATACACCTTC | CSASYPGPVYTF | TRBJ1-2 | NA | NA | TRBV20-1
TGTGCCAGCAGCTTACCCGCCCGGGGGCAGTCGGCAGATACGCAGTATTTT | CASSLPARGQSADTQYF | TRBJ2-3 | NA | few | TRBV7-8
TGTGCCAGCAGCCAAGATTTTGGCGCGCCGTTCTATGGCTACACCTTC | CASSQDFGAPFYGYTF | TRBJ1-2 | NA | NA | TRBV4-2
TGCAGTGCTTCGTCGGACAGTCAGCCCCAGCATTTT | CSASSDSQPQHF | TRBJ1-5 | NA | NA | TRBV20-1
TGTGCCAGCAGTTCCCCCAGTACCGCTCCCTACTATGGCTACACCTTC | CASSSPSTAPYYGYTF | TRBJ1-2 | NA | NA | TRBV6-5
TGTGCCAGCAGCCAAGGGGGACTTGCAATGGATACGCAGTATTTT | CASSQGGLAMDTQYF | TRBJ2-3 | NA | few | TRBV14
TGTGCCAGCAGCCAAGATCGGGGGGGCTACAATGAGCAGTACTTC | CASSQDRGGYNEQYF | TRBJ2-7 | TRBD2 | NA | TRBV4-2
TGTGCCAGCAGCGTATCAGGGGGCTTTGACGAGCAGTACTTC | CASSVSGGFDEQYF | TRBJ2-7 | TRBD1 | few | TRBV9
TGCAGTGCTATACACGACCGGGACAGCACAGATACGCAGTATTTT | CSAIHDRDSTDTQYF | TRBJ2-3 | NA | NA | TRBV20-1
TGTGCCAGCAGCCCACAGGGGGCGCAGAGAAACATTCAGTACTTC | CASSPQGAQRNIQYF | TRBJ2-4 | TRBD1 | few | TRBV12-3/TRBV12-4
TGTGCCAGCAGCTTAGCGGCTAGCGGGGGAGCCCTCACTAGCACAGATACGCAGTATTTT | CASSLAASGGALTSTDTQYF | TRBJ2-3 | TRBD2 | NA | TRBV7-2
TGTGCCAGCAGCTTATACGGATACCGAGAGCCCCGGCATTTT | CASSLYGYREPRHF | TRBJ1-5 | NA | NA | TRBV12-3/TRBV12-4
TGTGCCAGCAGCGTGGTACATACCCAAGAGACCCAGTACTTC | CASSVVHTQETQYF | TRBJ2-5 | NA | NA | TRBV9
TGTGCCAGCAGGACTGGCTTTGATACGCAGTATTTT | CASRTGFDTQYF | TRBJ2-3 | NA | NA | TRBV12-3/TRBV12-4
TGCAGTGCTACTTGGGACAGGGTTTTTTCTGAAGCTTTCTTT | CSATWDRVFSEAFF | TRBJ1-1 | TRBD1 | NA | TRBV20-1
TGCGCCAGCAGCCTAGACTACGGGAGCTCCTACGAGCAGTACTTC | CASSLDYGSSYEQYF | TRBJ2-7 | NA | few | TRBV5-1
TGTGCCAGCAGCTTTACAGGGGGACCCTACGAGCAGTACTTC | CASSFTGGPYEQYF | TRBJ2-7 | TRBD1 | NA | TRBV5-4
TGTGCTAGCAGGACTAGCGGGGGTTCCTACGAGCAGTACTTC | CASRTSGGSYEQYF | TRBJ2-7 | TRBD2 | NA | TRBV12-3/TRBV12-4
TGTGCCGGGGCGCGACAGGGTATTGGCTACACCTTC | CAGARQGIGYTF | TRBJ1-2 | TRBD1 | NA | TRBV30
TGTGCCAGTTCCTTGGGACGACCGAACACCGAGGAGCTGTTTTTT | CASSLGRPNTEELFF | TRBJ2-2 | NA | NA | TRBV6-2/TRBV6-3
TGTGCCAGCAGTTCCGATCTCCGGGACAGGGGTGGCTACACCTTC | CASSSDLRDRGGYTF | TRBJ1-2 | TRBD1 | few | TRBV2
TGCGCCAGCAGCTTGGTGGACGGTCGTGAGGAGCTGTTTTTT | CASSLVDGREELFF | TRBJ2-2 | NA | few | TRBV5-1
TGTGCCATCTCTCCGTTTCTCGGAGAGACCCAGTACTTC | CAISPFLGETQYF | TRBJ2-5 | NA | NA | TRBV10-3
TGTGCCAGCAGTTTAACTAGCAGAGATACGCAGTATTTT | CASSLTSRDTQYF | TRBJ2-3 | NA | NA | TRBV27
TGTGCCAGCAGCTTAGTCCAGACAGAGGTCGCTGAAGCTTTCTTT | CASSLVQTEVAEAFF | TRBJ1-1 | NA | NA | TRBV7-9
TGCAGTGCCTGGGGACGAACGGGGCTTGATGGCTACACCTTC | CSAWGRTGLDGYTF | TRBJ1-2 | NA | few | TRBV20-1
TGCAGTGCTAGAGAAACGAGGGACAATGAGCAGTTCTTC | CSARETRDNEQFF | TRBJ2-1 | NA | few | TRBV20-1
TGCAGTGCAAAAACCCGGGACAGGTTCTACGAGCAGTACTTC | CSAKTRDRFYEQYF | TRBJ2-7 | TRBD1 | few | TRBV20-1